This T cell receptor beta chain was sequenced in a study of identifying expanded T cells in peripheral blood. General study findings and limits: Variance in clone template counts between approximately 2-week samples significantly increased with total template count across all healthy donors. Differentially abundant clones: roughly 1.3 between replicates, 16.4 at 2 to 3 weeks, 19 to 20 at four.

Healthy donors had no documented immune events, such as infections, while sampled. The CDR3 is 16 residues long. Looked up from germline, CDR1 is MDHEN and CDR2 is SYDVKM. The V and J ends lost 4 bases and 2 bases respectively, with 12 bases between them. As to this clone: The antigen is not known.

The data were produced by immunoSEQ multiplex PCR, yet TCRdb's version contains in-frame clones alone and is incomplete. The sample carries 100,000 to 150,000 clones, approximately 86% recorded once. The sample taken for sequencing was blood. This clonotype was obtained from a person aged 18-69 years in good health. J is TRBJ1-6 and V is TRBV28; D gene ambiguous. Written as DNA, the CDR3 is TGTGCCAGCAGTTCACTTACGACACCCTATAATTCACCCCTCCACTTT. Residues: CASSSLTTPYNSPLHF.